This T cell receptor beta chain was found in a study of cytomegalovirus exposure and HLA in healthy donors. About the study: A subsequent analysis stated that the 120 or so validation repertoires were run on the same platform as the approximately 700 first-cohort repertoires.

About this clone: Antigen specificity is unknown.

Study results and limitations: Specificity of a few CMV-associated chains for CMV antigens was verified in vitro. First-cohort TCR clusters tended to co-occur in the approximately 130 validation repertoires, a later analysis found.

The method was immunoSEQ multiplex PCR; TCRdb's version includes in-frame clones alone and lacks a portion of them. The table records 55,000 to 80,000 clones, around 95% of them present only once. It was the roughly 110-subject validation cohort, separate from the approximately 700-subject first cohort, to which the donors belonged. V was shortened by 7 bases and J by 7 bases, with 20 bases between the two germline ends. This CDR3 is built from 15 residues. The germline CDR1 and CDR2 sequences are MNHEY and SVGAGI. This chain uses TRBV6-5 with TRBJ2-1; no definite D call. The sequenced sample was PBMCs. The clonotype originates from a woman in her late teens or twenties in good health and CMV-seropositive. CDR3 amino acids: CASNRGGKTRNEQFF. In DNA, the CDR3 is TGTGCCAGCAATCGAGGTGGTAAAACCCGAAATGAGCAGTTCTTC.